Included here is one TCR beta chain sequence, with context. Its cognate antigen is unknown. This specimen belongs to a study of blood T cells in healthy people across ages. Study findings and constraints: Per million T cells, TCR beta diversity dropped about linearly as age rose. The long-lived group displayed more naive CD4+ cells, plus higher diversity, than the aged donors did.

Drawing of peripheral blood yielded roughly 9.3 milliliters from each donor. Germline CDR1 LGHNT, CDR2 FRNRAP. The CDR3 consists of 17 residues. V lost 6 bases to trimming and J lost 2 bases; unmatched junction nucleotides: 10. Through a sample-barcoded 5' primer and a J-beta primer mix, a second PCR was run for 7 to 11 cycles. A minimum of 2.5 million CDR3-containing paired-end reads was obtained for each sample. TCRdb redid the calling of the 5' RACE reads with MiXCR, one entry per CDR3 protein. The sample has some 1,800,000 distinct CDR3 sequences, about 39% seen once; the top ten hold 20% to 25%. Source material: blood. The chain has TRBV12-5 and TRBJ2-2; 9 nucleotides match TRBD1. The receptor was isolated from a human donor in good health. The CDR3 coding sequence is TGTGCTAGTGGGGACAGGGGCCTAACGGGAAACACCGGGGAGCTGTTTTTT. Translated: CASGDRGLTGNTGELFF.